This TCR beta chain derives from a study of cytomegalovirus exposure and HLA in healthy donors. 13 Jbeta primers and 60 Vbeta primers were used for the PCR. Only in-frame clones appear in the TCRdb table, and some are missing; sequencing was by immunoSEQ multiplex PCR. The profile shows roughly 100,000 clones, approximately 80% of them singletons. Germline CDR1 and CDR2: ENHRY and SYGVKD. The CDR3 has 13 residues. V was pared by 6 bases and J by 2 bases, with 10 bases between. This receptor was obtained from a male donor in good health and CMV-seropositive. The V and J genes are TRBV10-3 and TRBJ2-5, with D unresolved. The sample consisted of PBMCs. CDR3 nucleotide sequence: TGTGCCATCAGCCGGTCCCATCAAGAGACCCAGTACTTC. Its translation is CAISRSHQETQYF.